This is a list of T cell receptor beta chains from one sample in a study of OX40 agonist ivuxolimab in advanced cancers. Repertoires were generated with immunoSEQ multiplex PCR, while TCRdb's copy carries only in-frame clones and drops some. The sample has about 100,000 clones; about 90% are singletons. The input for sequencing was CD4+ or CD8+ T cells sorted from blood, taken in a trial of the OX40 agonist ivuxolimab. These receptors were taken from an adult with an advanced solid tumor such as melanoma, head and neck, liver or kidney cancer. The CDR3 runs from the conserved cysteine through the conserved F or W. A D gene is named only where the DNA matches it firmly.

V	length	D	J	CDR3	DNA
TRBV11-2	14	-	TRBJ1-2	CASSTGYADYGYTF	TGTGCCAGCAGTACAGGGTACGCCGACTATGGCTACACCTTC
TRBV18	11	-	TRBJ2-3	CASSPPDTQYF	TGTGCCAGCTCACCACCCGATACGCAGTATTTT
TRBV6-6	13	-	TRBJ1-2	CASSLTENYGYTF	TGTGCCAGCAGTTTGACTGAGAACTATGGCTACACCTTC
TRBV4-3	17	TRBD1	TRBJ2-1	CASSRGGFDISYNEQFF	TGCGCCAGCAGTCGAGGGGGCTTTGATATCTCCTACAATGAGCAGTTCTTC
TRBV11-2	12	-	TRBJ2-5	CVSSFDYKTQYF	TGTGTCAGCAGCTTCGACTACAAGACCCAGTACTTC
TRBV5-1	15	-	TRBJ1-5	CASSTGQPGNQPQHF	TGCGCCAGCAGCACGGGACAACCGGGCAATCAGCCCCAGCATTTT
TRBV6-1	16	TRBD2	TRBJ2-3	CASSDRSGGRIDTQYF	TGTGCCAGCAGTGACCGTAGCGGGGGTAGGATAGATACGCAGTATTTT
TRBV7-3	12	-	TRBJ2-3	CASSLYPDTQYF	TGTGCCAGCAGCTTATACCCAGATACGCAGTATTTT
TRBV5-6	17	TRBD2	TRBJ2-2	CASSRLAGALNTGELFF	TGTGCCAGCAGCCGACTAGCGGGGGCCCTGAACACCGGGGAGCTGTTTTTT
TRBV30	12	-	TRBJ1-2	CAWSVSSNGYTF	TGTGCCTGGAGTGTATCCTCCAATGGCTACACCTTC